Following are 8 T cell receptor beta chains from one sample sequenced in a study of CD8+CD57+ T cells in acquired aplastic anemia. Sequenced patients had shown CD8+CD57+ cell expansion by flow cytometry. It was genomic DNA that served as the template for profiling TCR beta VDJ and CDR3. TCRdb analysed the reads with MiXCR anew, one entry per CDR3 protein. The repertoire holds under 350,000 distinct CDR3 sequences, with about 50% as singletons. The sample was sorted CD4+, CD8+, or CD8+CD57+ T cells (not recorded which) from PBMCs. Receptors were obtained from a human donor with aplastic anemia.

This clonotype has at least ten counts. J is TRBJ1-5 and V is TRBV18, with 10 bases identical to TRBD1. Germline lookup yields CDR1 KGHSH and CDR2 LQKENI. This CDR3 has 15 residues. The V and J ends lost 4 bases and 4 bases, in that order; junction bases with no gene match: 4. The CDR3 protein is CASSRTGGGNQPQHF. CDR3 sequence (DNA): TGTGCCAGCTCACGGACAGGGGGAGGTAATCAGCCCCAGCATTTT. Drawing the rest from reference TRBV18 and TRBJ1-5, the complete variable domain is NAGVMQNPRHLVRRRGQEARLRCSPMKGHSHVYWYRQLPEEGLKFMVYLQKENIIDESGMPKERFSAEFPKEGPSILRIQQVVRGDSAAYFCASSRTGGGNQPQHFGDGTRLSIL.

This clonotype occurred a few times. The rearrangement links TRBV7-9 to TRBJ1-6; 10 bases fit TRBD1. CDR1 and CDR2 (germline): SEHNR, FQNEAQ (reference sequence). The CDR3 consists of 14 residues. V was clipped by 7 bases and J by 11 bases; unmatched bases: 8. DNA for the CDR3: TGTGCCAGCACCCAGGGACAGGGGATGGCACCCCTCCACTTT. Its translation: CASTQGQGMAPLHF.

The chain has TRBV7-2 and TRBJ2-1; a possible D gene is TRBD2 (5 bases). The CDR3 extends over 15 amino acids. Germline V gene sequence: CDR1 SGHTA, CDR2 FQGNSA. Trimming left V 4 bases short and J 0 bases short, with 10 bases between. The CDR3 sequence: CASSYSASSYNEQFF. The CDR3 DNA sequence: TGTGCCAGCAGCTATAGCGCGAGCTCCTACAATGAGCAGTTCTTC.

V gene TRBV20-1 combines with J gene TRBJ2-7, with 8 bases that match TRBD1. This CDR3 comprises 15 residues. The J segment lost 3 bases and the V segment lost 1 base, leaving 8 bases of the junction unmatched. Germline V lookup: CDR1 DFQATT, CDR2 SNEGSKA (reference sequence). CDR3 nucleotides: TGCAGTGCTAGAGTCCCAGGGGGCGGTAACTACGAGCAGTACTTC. It codes for CSARVPGGGNYEQYF.

The chain is built from TRBV7-9 and TRBJ1-4; D is undetermined. V was shortened by 1 base and J by 7 bases, with 10 bases between the two germline ends. CDR3 size: 14 residues. The germline CDR1 and CDR2 sequences are SEHNR and FQNEAQ (reference sequence). In nucleotides, the CDR3 is TGTGCCAGCAGCTTAGATGGGATACGTGAAAAACTGTTTTTT. Amino acids: CASSLDGIREKLFF.

The sample holds many counts of this clonotype. This chain links TRBV5-1 with TRBJ1-2; D remains ambiguous. The germline V gene encodes CDR1 SGHRS and CDR2 YFSETQ. The CDR3 has 12 residues. V shed 0 bases and J shed 5 bases, with 5 bases lying between them. CDR3 residues: CASSLDAYGYTF. The CDR3 DNA reads as TGCGCCAGCAGCTTGGACGCATATGGCTACACCTTC.

The sample holds many counts of this clonotype. The chain joins TRBV19 to TRBJ1-1; 7 bases are shared with TRBD1. V dropped 3 bases and J dropped 8; count of bases not matched to a gene: 12. Germline values: CDR1 LNHDA, CDR2 SQIVND (reference sequence). The CDR3 runs to 15 residues. Written as DNA, the CDR3 is TGTGCCAGTAGTATCCAGGGGGTATTAGTTTTGGAAGCTTTCTTT. As protein: CASSIQGVLVLEAFF.

This clonotype was detected many times. The J gene is TRBJ1-3, the V gene TRBV5-1; D remains ambiguous. Trimming shortened V by 5 bases and J by 0 bases, and 9 bases separated the two germline ends. The CDR3 length is 14 residues. Germline loops: CDR1 SGHRS, CDR2 YFSETQ. DNA of the CDR3: TGCGCCAGCAGGGACCCGAGCTCTGGAAACACCATATATTTT. Its protein is CASRDPSSGNTIYF.